This T cell receptor beta chain was obtained from a study of ipilimumab plus nivolumab after autologous stem cell transplantation. The repertoire was sequenced with immunoSEQ multiplex PCR; TCRdb's copy has only in-frame clones and lacks some. The repertoire includes 15,000 or so clones, approximately 72% of them detected once, and less than 11% sits in the top ten. CDR1 is LGHNA and CDR2 is YNFKEQ in the germline V gene. J was trimmed by 6 bases and V by 0 bases; bases with no gene match: 4. The CDR3 extends over 15 amino acids. This clone is medium-sized within its sample. Specimen: PBMCs, collected in a trial of ipilimumab plus nivolumab as post-transplant consolidation. V gene TRBV4-2 combines with J gene TRBJ1-2; 10 positions agree with TRBD1. This TCR derives from a male donor with primary mediastinal lymphoma. CDR3 in DNA: TGTGCCAGCAGCCAAGATCGGGACAGGGGCAATGGCTACACCTTC. Its protein is CASSQDRDRGNGYTF.